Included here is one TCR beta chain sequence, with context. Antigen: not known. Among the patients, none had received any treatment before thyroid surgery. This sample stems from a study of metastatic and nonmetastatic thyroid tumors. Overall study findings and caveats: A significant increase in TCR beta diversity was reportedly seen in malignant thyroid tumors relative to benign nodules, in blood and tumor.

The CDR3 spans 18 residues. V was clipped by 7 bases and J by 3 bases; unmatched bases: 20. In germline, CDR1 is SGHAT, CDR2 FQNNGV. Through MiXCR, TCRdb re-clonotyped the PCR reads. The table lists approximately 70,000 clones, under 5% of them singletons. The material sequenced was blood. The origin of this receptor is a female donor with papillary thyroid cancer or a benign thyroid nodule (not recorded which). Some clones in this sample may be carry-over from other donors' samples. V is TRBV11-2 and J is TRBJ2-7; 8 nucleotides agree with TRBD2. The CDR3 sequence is CASISLRGAGVKGYEQYF. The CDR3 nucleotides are TGTGCCAGCATCTCCCTTCGGGGAGCGGGAGTAAAGGGCTACGAGCAGTACTTC.